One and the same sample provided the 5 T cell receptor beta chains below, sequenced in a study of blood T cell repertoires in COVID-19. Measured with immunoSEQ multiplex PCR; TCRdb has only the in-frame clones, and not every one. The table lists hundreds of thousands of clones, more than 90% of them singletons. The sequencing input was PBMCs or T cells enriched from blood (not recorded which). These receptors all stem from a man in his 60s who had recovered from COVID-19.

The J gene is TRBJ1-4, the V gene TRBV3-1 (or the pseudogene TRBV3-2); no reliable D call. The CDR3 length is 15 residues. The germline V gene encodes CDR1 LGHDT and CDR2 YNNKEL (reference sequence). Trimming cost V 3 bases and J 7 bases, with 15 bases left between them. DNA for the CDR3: TGTGCCAGCAGCCAGCGTTGGGTTCAGGTTGAAAAACTGTTTTTT. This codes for CASSQRWVQVEKLFF.

CDR3 coding DNA: TGTGCCACCAGTGACTTCACCGGGACAGGGACCAATGAGCAGTTCTTC. Translated, it gives CATSDFTGTGTNEQFF. The rearrangement links TRBV24-1 to TRBJ2-1, with 9 nucleotides matching TRBD1. The CDR3 extends over 16 amino acids. The V gene's germline CDR1 is KGHDR and CDR2 SFDVKD. V trimming: 4 bases; J trimming: 6 bases; junction bases outside the gene matches: 9.

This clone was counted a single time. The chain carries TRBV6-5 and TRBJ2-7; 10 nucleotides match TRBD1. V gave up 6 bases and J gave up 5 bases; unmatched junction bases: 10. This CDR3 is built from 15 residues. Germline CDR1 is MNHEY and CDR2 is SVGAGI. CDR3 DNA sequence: TGTGCCAGCAGACCCGACAGGGGGCCTTTTCACGAGCAGTACTTC. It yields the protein CASRPDRGPFHEQYF.

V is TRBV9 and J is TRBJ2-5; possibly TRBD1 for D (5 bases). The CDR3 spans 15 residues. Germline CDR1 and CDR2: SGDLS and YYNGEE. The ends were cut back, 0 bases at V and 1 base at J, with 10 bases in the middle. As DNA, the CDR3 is TGTGCCAGCAGCGTAGGTGGACAAGCCCAAGAGACCCAGTACTTC. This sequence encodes CASSVGGQAQETQYF. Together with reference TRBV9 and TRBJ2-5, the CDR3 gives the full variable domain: DSGVTQTPKHLITATGQRVTLRCSPRSGDLSVYWYQQSLDQGLQFLIQYYNGEERAKGNILERFSAQQFPDLHSELNLSSLELGDSALYFCASSVGGQAQETQYFGPGTRLLVL.

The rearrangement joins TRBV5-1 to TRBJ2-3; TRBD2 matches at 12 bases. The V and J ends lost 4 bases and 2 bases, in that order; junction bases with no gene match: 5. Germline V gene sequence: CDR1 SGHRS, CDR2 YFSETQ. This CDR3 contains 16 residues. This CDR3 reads CASSAGLAGNTDTQYF. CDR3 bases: TGCGCCAGCAGCGCCGGACTAGCGGGGAACACAGATACGCAGTATTTT.